Reported below is one TCR beta chain. This clonotype was picked up many times. Its antigen target is currently unknown. Per-nucleotide qualities are absent, and no much larger clonotype sits a single base away. These data are taken from a study of regulatory T cells in long-lasting Graves disease (dated by TCRdb to the early 2020s). In terms of the full investigation: In the newly diagnosed Graves' disease group, patients had been taking antithyroid drugs for less than 3 months. Persistent Graves' disease patients were compared with newly diagnosed Graves' disease patients by peripheral blood TCR sequencing and RNA sequencing. The study was conducted in China and was registered as a clinical trial. A total of approximately 35 samples underwent TCR sequencing: about 13 from persistent and about 20 from newly diagnosed Graves' disease patients. Overall study results and their limits: Sequencing and analysis were restricted to the TCR beta chain. TRBV28, TRBJ1-2 and TRBJ2-5 were preferentially used in persistent disease, while TRBV20-1 and TRBJ2-1 were favored in newly diagnosed disease. As a limitation, the authors acknowledged that the small sample size may reduce accuracy. Peripheral blood alone was examined, since thyroid tissue, which constituted the primary lesion, could not be accessed. More public clonotypes were shared among persistent patients (over 2,500) than among newly diagnosed patients (approximately 1,000). Lower TCR Shannon entropy and fewer highly expanded clones were observed in persistent Graves' disease patients than in newly diagnosed patients, which suggested clonal expansion.

From the germline V gene, CDR1 is SQVTM and CDR2 is ANQGSEA. Including the terminal cysteine and phenylalanine, the CDR3 comprises 11 residues. The CDR3 DNA has 33 bases and is translated from base 1. Cut back by 7 bases and 4 bases, the V and J ends lie 8 bases apart. The method behind the library was multiplex PCR. TCRdb lists the instrument as Illumina HiSeq 4000. iRepertoire HTBI primers and Arm-PCR amplification of CDR3 regions were used to construct TCR beta libraries. Gel purification was performed on PCR products prior to sequencing. On the authors' methods: A total of fewer than 70 TRBV and 14 TRBJ segments were identified across samples and were used for gene usage analysis of CDR3 amino acid clonotypes. Filtered high-quality paired reads were merged into contigs using COPE and FqMerger. Contigs were aligned with BLAST to IMGT TRBV, TRBD and TRBJ reference genes, and CDR3 was defined per IMGT. Highly expanded clones were defined as clonotypes with a frequency above 0.1%. Shannon entropy served as the measure of repertoire diversity, while the Gini coefficient captured V-J evenness. A clonotype was considered public if more than one individual shared it. TCRdb reprocessing: public reads trimmed at Q25 with fastp, clones called with MiXCR, in-frame beta chains kept. Each entry is one CDR3 protein sequence, shown with its most common DNA and genes. The V and J calls follow TCRdb's processing rather than the paper's. The sample has about 240,000 distinct CDR3 sequences on record, over 20% of them singletons. The top ten clonotypes cover about 14% of the sample.

The sample's time point, from its label and the paper: newly diagnosed GD, antithyroid drugs for less than 3 months. For both TCR sequencing and RNA sequencing, RNA was extracted from PBMCs using TRIzol. Graves' disease was diagnosed according to American Thyroid Association guidelines. Patients were recruited from an endocrinology department in Xi'an, China. Each patient gave around 9 milliliters of peripheral blood, collected in an EDTA anticoagulant tube. Ficoll Paque Plus density gradient separation was used to isolate PBMCs, and no further T cell sorting was done. An Agilent 2100 Bioanalyzer and agarose gel were used to check RNA quality, while a NanoDrop 2000 measured RNA concentration.

Sample: peripheral blood mononuclear cells (PBMCs), taken at new diagnosis, from a patient treated with antithyroid drugs. The chain links TRBV29-1 with TRBJ2-1, with the D gene uncertain. The receptor's source is a female donor with Graves disease. The nucleotides read TGCAGCGCTGACACGTACAATGAGCAGTTCTTC. Its protein reads: CSADTYNEQFF.